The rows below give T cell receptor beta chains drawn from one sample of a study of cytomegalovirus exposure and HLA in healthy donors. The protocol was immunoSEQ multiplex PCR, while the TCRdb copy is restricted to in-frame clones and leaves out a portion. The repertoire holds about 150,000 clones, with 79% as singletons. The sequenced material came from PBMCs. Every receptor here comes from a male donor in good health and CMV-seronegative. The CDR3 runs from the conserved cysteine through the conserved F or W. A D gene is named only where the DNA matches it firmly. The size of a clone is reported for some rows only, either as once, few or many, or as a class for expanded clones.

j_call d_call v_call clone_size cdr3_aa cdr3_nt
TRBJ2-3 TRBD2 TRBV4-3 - CASRLAGERVFLRDTQYF TGCGCCAGCCGACTAGCGGGGGAAAGAGTTTTCTTGCGAGATACGCAGTATTTT
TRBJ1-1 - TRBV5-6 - CASGRELNTEAFF TGTGCCAGCGGCCGGGAATTGAACACTGAAGCTTTCTTT
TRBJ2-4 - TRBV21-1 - CASSSTLGTVKNIQYF TGTGCCAGCAGCTCTACGTTGGGGACAGTCAAAAACATTCAGTACTTC
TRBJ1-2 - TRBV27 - CASIPLPGDGYTF TGTGCCAGCATCCCATTGCCGGGGGATGGCTACACCTTC
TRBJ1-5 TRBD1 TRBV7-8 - CASRSGQGAQPQHF TGTGCCAGCAGATCGGGACAGGGGGCTCAGCCCCAGCATTTT
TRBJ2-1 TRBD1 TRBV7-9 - CASSGRDRVSNEQFF TGTGCCAGCAGCGGCCGCGACAGGGTATCCAATGAGCAGTTCTTC
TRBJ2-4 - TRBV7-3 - CASSLMAGPENIQYF TGTGCCAGCAGCTTAATGGCAGGGCCCGAAAACATTCAGTACTTC
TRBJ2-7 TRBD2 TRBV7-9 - CSSSSGVYEQYF TGTTCCAGTTCTAGCGGGGTATACGAGCAGTACTTC
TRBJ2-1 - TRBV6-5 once CASSYVGTAHNEQFF TGTGCCAGCAGTTACGTGGGGACTGCCCACAATGAGCAGTTCTTC
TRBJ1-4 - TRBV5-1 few CASSLDAGTNEKLFF TGCGCCAGCAGCTTGGATGCGGGAACTAATGAAAAACTGTTTTTT
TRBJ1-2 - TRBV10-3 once CAINRGGAGENYGYTF TGTGCCATCAACCGGGGTGGGGCAGGGGAAAACTATGGCTACACCTTC
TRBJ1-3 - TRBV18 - CASSSGQRSGNTIYF TGTGCCAGCTCATCAGGACAGCGCTCTGGAAACACCATATATTTT
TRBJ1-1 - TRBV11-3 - CASSLTRDRTMRVEAFF TGTGCCAGCAGCTTAACGCGAGACAGGACAATGCGGGTTGAAGCTTTCTTT
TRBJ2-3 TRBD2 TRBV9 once CASSVGVAGGSTDTQYF TGTGCCAGCAGCGTAGGGGTAGCGGGGGGAAGCACAGATACGCAGTATTTT
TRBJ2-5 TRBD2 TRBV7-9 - CASSREGTPGETQYF TGTGCCAGCAGTCGGGAGGGAACTCCAGGAGAGACCCAGTACTTC
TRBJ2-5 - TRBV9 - CASSAYATVQETQYF TGTGCCAGCAGCGCCTACGCGACAGTACAAGAGACCCAGTACTTC
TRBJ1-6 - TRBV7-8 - CASSIRGGPYNSPLHF TGTGCCAGCAGCATACGGGGGGGCCCCTATAATTCACCCCTCCACTTT
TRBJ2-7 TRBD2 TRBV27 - CASSLLAGGYEQYF TGTGCCAGCAGTTTATTAGCGGGGGGGTACGAGCAGTACTTC
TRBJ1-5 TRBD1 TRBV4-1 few CASSHADRGNQPQHF TGCGCCAGCAGCCACGCCGACAGGGGGAATCAGCCCCAGCATTTT
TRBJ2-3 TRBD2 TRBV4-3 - CASSQRGVTDTQYF TGCGCCAGCAGCCAGCGGGGGGTCACAGATACGCAGTATTTT
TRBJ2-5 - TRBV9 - CASSVHSDQETQYF TGTGCCAGCAGCGTTCACAGTGATCAAGAGACCCAGTACTTC
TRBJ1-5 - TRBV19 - CASRAHREQGQPQHF TGTGCCAGTAGGGCCCACAGGGAACAGGGACAGCCCCAGCATTTT
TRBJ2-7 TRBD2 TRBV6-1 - CASSEWSSGTYEQYF TGTGCCAGCAGCGAATGGTCTAGCGGGACCTACGAGCAGTACTTC
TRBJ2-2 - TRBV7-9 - CASSMDTNTGELFF TGTGCCAGCAGCATGGACACAAACACCGGGGAGCTGTTTTTT
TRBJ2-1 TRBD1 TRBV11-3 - CASSSGQGGEQFF TGTGCCAGCAGCTCGGGACAGGGAGGTGAGCAGTTCTTC
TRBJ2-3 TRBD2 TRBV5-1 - CATSGEGTDTQYF TGCGCCACAAGCGGGGAGGGGACAGATACGCAGTATTTT
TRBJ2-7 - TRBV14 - CASSPGVTYEQYF TGTGCCAGCAGTCCCGGGGTAACCTACGAGCAGTACTTC
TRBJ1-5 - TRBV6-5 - CASSGGGVSNQPQHF TGTGCCAGCAGTGGTGGAGGGGTTAGCAATCAGCCCCAGCATTTT
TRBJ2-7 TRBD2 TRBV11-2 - CASTPGLAGYEQYF TGTGCCAGCACCCCTGGACTAGCGGGCTACGAGCAGTACTTC
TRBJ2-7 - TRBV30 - CAWNRGGPLGYEQYF TGTGCCTGGAATCGGGGAGGACCCTTGGGCTACGAGCAGTACTTC
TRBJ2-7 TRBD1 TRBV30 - CAWSDSGTGYYEQYF TGTGCCTGGAGCGATTCCGGGACAGGGTACTACGAGCAGTACTTC
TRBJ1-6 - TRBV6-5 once CASTRNLEGSSPLHF TGTGCCAGCACTCGTAACCTGGAGGGGAGTTCACCCCTCCACTTT
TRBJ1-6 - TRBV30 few CAWRQAGESSPLHF TGTGCCTGGAGACAGGCAGGGGAATCTTCACCCCTCCACTTT
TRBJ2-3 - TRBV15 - CATSRGGVSTDTQYF TGTGCCACCAGCAGAGGGGGGGTCAGCACAGATACGCAGTATTTT
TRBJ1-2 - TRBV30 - CAWSVVHLRVYGYTF TGTGCCTGGAGTGTAGTACATCTGAGGGTCTATGGCTACACCTTC
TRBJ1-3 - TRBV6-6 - CASRHTGSGNTIYF TGTGCCAGCAGGCACACAGGGTCGGGAAACACCATATATTTT
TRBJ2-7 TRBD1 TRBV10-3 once CAISDGQGAREQYF TGTGCCATCAGTGACGGACAGGGGGCACGGGAGCAGTACTTC
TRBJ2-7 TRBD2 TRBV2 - CASSPAGGPYEQYF TGTGCCAGCAGTCCAGCGGGGGGCCCCTACGAGCAGTACTTC
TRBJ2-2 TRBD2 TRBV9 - CASSVTTSLAAGELFF TGTGCCAGCAGCGTAACCACGTCACTAGCGGCCGGGGAGCTGTTTTTT
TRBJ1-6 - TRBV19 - CASKQGNNSPLHF TGTGCCAGTAAGCAGGGAAATAATTCACCCCTCCACTTT
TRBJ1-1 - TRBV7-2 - CASSSTGRTEAFF TGTGCCAGCAGCTCAACAGGGAGAACTGAAGCTTTCTTT
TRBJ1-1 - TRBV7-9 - CASSSVQGTEAFF TGTGCCAGCAGCTCGGTTCAGGGGACTGAAGCTTTCTTT
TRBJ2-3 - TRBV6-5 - CASSYMGGGALGTQYF TGTGCCAGCAGTTACATGGGTGGGGGGGCCTTAGGTACGCAGTATTTT
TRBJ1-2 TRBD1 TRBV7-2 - CASSSRGTGHYGYTF TGTGCCAGCAGCTCTAGGGGGACAGGCCACTATGGCTACACCTTC
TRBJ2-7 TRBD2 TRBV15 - CATSREQRGPSYEQYF TGTGCCACCAGCAGAGAGCAGCGGGGGCCCTCCTACGAGCAGTACTTC
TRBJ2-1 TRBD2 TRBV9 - CASSVAGLAPYNEQFF TGTGCCAGCAGCGTAGCTGGACTAGCTCCATACAATGAGCAGTTCTTC
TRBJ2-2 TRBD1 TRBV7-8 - CASSLAPRQGRITGELFF TGTGCCAGCAGCTTAGCGCCCAGACAGGGGAGGATCACCGGGGAGCTGTTTTTT
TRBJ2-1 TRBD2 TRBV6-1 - CASSVVKEGGGHYNEQFF TGTGCCAGCAGTGTCGTAAAGGAGGGCGGGGGGCACTACAATGAGCAGTTCTTC